This TCR beta chain was found in a study of blood T cell repertoires in COVID-19. Study-wide context: PBMCs, B-cell-depleted T cells, or T cells were the source of the cDNA or gDNA that made up the material.

The CDR3 has 17 residues. Trimming took 1 base from V and 2 from J; bases not matched to a gene: 3. Germline V gene lookup returns CDR1 MGHRA and CDR2 YSYEKL. Clones were sequenced by immunoSEQ multiplex PCR, and TCRdb holds only the in-frame ones, with some missing. The data show tens of thousands of clones, over 75% seen once. This chain joins TRBV4-1 and TRBJ2-5; 14 bases map to TRBD2. The TCR sequence derives from a man aged 80 or over with acute or convalescent COVID-19. Sequencing was done on a sample of peripheral blood. CDR3 loop: CASSQGLAGGRQETQYF. CDR3 nucleotide sequence: TGCGCCAGCAGCCAAGGACTAGCGGGGGGGCGGCAAGAGACCCAGTACTTC.